The 31 T cell receptor beta chains reported below all come from one sample, sequenced in a study of molecular identifiers for immune sequencing clone quantification. TCRdb reprocessed the PCR reads via MiXCR and lists one record per CDR3 protein. The sample gives some 650,000 distinct CDR3 sequences, 15% to 20% of which show up once; around 0.86% is in the top ten. Specimen: naive CD8+ T cells from blood, with Jurkat cell RNA spiked in. The subset here: FACS-sorted CD8+CD4-CCR7+CD45RA+ naive T cells. The receptors shown here come from a human donor in good health. Some libraries in this study had Jurkat cell RNA spiked in.

This clonotype was observed at least ten times. The gene calls are TRBV27 and TRBJ2-7; possibly TRBD1 for D (5 bases). V lost 5 bases and J lost 3, with 23 bases in between. In germline, CDR1 is MNHEY, CDR2 SMNVEV (reference sequence). The CDR3 consists of 17 residues. The CDR3 sequence is CASSPNRPKDRLYEQYF. DNA for the CDR3: TGTGCCAGCAGTCCGAACCGACCAAAAGACAGACTCTACGAGCAGTACTTC.

This clonotype was counted between two and nine times. J is TRBJ2-5 and V is TRBV6-1; D is uncertain. Trimming cost V 2 bases and J 9 bases, with 16 bases left between them. The length of the CDR3 is 14 residues. The germline CDR1 and CDR2 sequences are MNHNS and SASEGT. CDR3 DNA sequence: TGTGCCAGCAGTGAATATCGATCAAGAGACGCCCAGTACTTC. Protein: CASSEYRSRDAQYF.

This clonotype was seen at least ten times. The chain couples TRBV29-1 to TRBJ2-2, with unresolved D. The V gene lost 4 bases and the J gene lost 7 bases, with 7 bases spanning the gap. CDR1 and CDR2 from the germline V gene are SQVTM and ANQGSEA. The CDR3 contains 11 residues. The CDR3 region has the DNA TGCAGCGTTGTTCGCGACGGGGAGCTGTTTTTT. Protein: CSVVRDGELFF.

The V gene is TRBV12-3 or TRBV12-4, the J gene TRBJ2-3; a possible D gene is TRBD1 (6 bases). Trimming pared 7 bases from V and 6 bases from J, leaving 23 bases between. CDR3 size: 16 residues. CDR3 sequence: CASIPGAPGVWDTQYF. The CDR3 bases are TGTGCCAGCATCCCAGGGGCTCCAGGGGTCTGGGATACGCAGTATTTT.

To note about this clonotype: This likely comes from a read error, as the CDR3 has no conserved phenylalanine or tryptophan at its end. This chain joins TRBV20-1 and TRBJ2-5, with D perhaps given as TRBD1 or TRBD2 (5 bases each). The V gene lost 0 bases and the J gene lost 5 bases, with 13 bases spanning the gap. Germline V gene data show CDR1 as DFQATT and CDR2 as SNEGSKA (reference sequence). CDR3 length: 14 amino acids. The chain's CDR3 is CSAREGVRWETQYS. Written as DNA, the CDR3 is TGCAGTGCTAGAGAGGGGGTACGATGGGAGACCCAGTACTCC.

Points on this clonotype: One base away lies a much larger clone, so this may be a sequencing read error. The CDR3 sequence: CAGRTSGSYGEQFF. CDR3 in DNA: TGTGCCGGCAGGACTAGCGGGAGTTACGGTGAGCAGTTCTTC. The chain joins TRBV14 to TRBJ2-1; 13 nucleotides line up with TRBD2. The V gene's germline CDR1 is SGHDN and CDR2 FVKESK. CDR3 length equals 14 residues.

In this sample, this clonotype turned up many times. This chain connects TRBV6-2 or TRBV6-3 to TRBJ1-4; no firm D call. Trimming took off 6 bases at V and 5 bases at J, with 4 bases between the two ends. Germline V CDR1 and CDR2: MNHEY, SVGEGT. The CDR3 is 11 residues long. CDR3: CASSSNEKLFF. DNA of the CDR3: TGTGCCAGCAGCTCAAATGAAAAACTGTTTTTT.

In its sample, this clonotype was seen many times. The rearrangement uses TRBV6-2 or TRBV6-3 and TRBJ2-2, with unresolved D. The CDR3 is 13 residues long. V lost 2 bases to trimming and J lost 8 bases, with 9 bases between them. Germline loops: CDR1 MNHEY, CDR2 SVGEGT. CDR3 sequence (DNA): TGTGCCAGCAGTTACCCCCGTGGGGGGGAGCTGTTTTTT. Translating gives CASSYPRGGELFF.

This clonotype was detected a few times. The rearrangement links TRBV12-3 or TRBV12-4 to TRBJ2-7, with 10 bases aligning to TRBD1. The V segment lost 4 bases and the J segment 5 bases; nucleotides outside the gene matches: 5. The CDR3 is made up of 14 amino acids. CDR3 sequence reads: CASSYGTGVHEQYF. CDR3 bases: TGTGCCAGCAGTTACGGGACAGGGGTCCACGAGCAGTACTTC.

The sample holds many counts of this clonotype. The chain employs TRBV9 and TRBJ1-3; D remains ambiguous. V dropped 0 bases and J dropped 0 bases, with 13 bases sitting between them. CDR1 and CDR2 (germline): SGDLS, YYNGEE. CDR3 size: 17 residues. This CDR3 reads CASSVEGTSYSGNTIYF. The CDR3 DNA follows: TGTGCCAGCAGCGTAGAGGGCACAAGCTACTCTGGAAACACCATATATTTT.

Many counts were recorded for this clonotype. The chain links TRBV28 to TRBJ1-6; D is possibly TRBD1 (5 bases). The V gene lost 5 bases and the J gene lost 8 bases, with 19 bases spanning the gap. This CDR3 region has 16 residues. In germline, CDR1 is MDHEN, CDR2 SYDVKM. The chain's CDR3 is CASSNTTVVLDSPLHF. In DNA, the CDR3 is TGTGCCAGCAGTAACACGACAGTAGTTCTGGATTCACCCCTCCACTTT.

The chain recombines TRBV9 with TRBJ2-1, with D unresolved. V was shortened by 0 bases and J by 3 bases, with 4 bases between the two germline ends. The CDR3 sequence is 13 residues long. Germline V CDR1 and CDR2: SGDLS, YYNGEE. CDR3 in amino acids: CASSVGDYNEQFF. CDR3 bases: TGTGCCAGCAGCGTAGGAGACTACAATGAGCAGTTCTTC.

In its sample, this clonotype was seen many times. CDR3 amino acids: CASKSHSNQPQHF. The CDR3 coding sequence is TGTGCCAGCAAGAGTCATAGCAATCAGCCCCAGCATTTT. The chain joins TRBV28 to TRBJ1-5; D is uncertain. The CDR3 spans 13 residues. Germline loops: CDR1 MDHEN, CDR2 SYDVKM. The germline V and J ends were trimmed by 7 bases and 0 bases, with 7 bases remaining between them.

The rearrangement joins TRBV20-1 to TRBJ2-1; the D gene is possibly TRBD1 (5 bases). Germline V gives CDR1 DFQATT, CDR2 SNEGSKA (reference sequence). V gave up 3 bases and J gave up 9 bases, with 18 bases separating them. The CDR3 is made up of 14 amino acids. This chain's CDR3 is CSARGRELSGEQFF. As DNA, the CDR3 is TGCAGTGCTAGGGGCAGGGAATTGAGTGGTGAGCAGTTCTTC.

In this sample, this clonotype turned up many times. The CDR3 nucleotides are TGTGCCAGCAGGCAGGGTACCTCCTACGAGCAGTACTTC. As protein: CASRQGTSYEQYF. The chain combines TRBV2 with TRBJ2-7; a weak D match, TRBD1 (5 bases). This CDR3 has 13 amino acids. V lost 6 bases and J lost 0, with 9 bases in between. The V gene's germline CDR1 is SNHLY and CDR2 FYNNEI.

This clonotype was counted many times. This chain uses TRBV19 with TRBJ1-3; possible D gene TRBD1, 6 bases. This CDR3 contains 17 residues. V was shortened by 11 bases and J by 0 bases, with 23 bases between the two germline ends. The germline V gene encodes CDR1 LNHDA and CDR2 SQIVND (reference sequence). The CDR3 here is CAGTAPLRGGSGNTIYF. The CDR3 DNA follows: TGTGCCGGAACGGCCCCACTAAGAGGGGGCTCTGGAAACACCATATATTTT. The full variable domain, completed using reference TRBV19 and TRBJ1-3, is DGGITQSPKYLFRKEGQNVTLSCEQNLNHDAMYWYRQDPGQGLRLIYYSQIVNDFQKGDIAEGYSVSREKKESFPLTVTSAQKNPTAFYLCAGTAPLRGGSGNTIYFGEGSWLTVV.

In its sample, this clonotype was seen many times. The chain has TRBV7-9 and TRBJ2-3; D call uncertain. This CDR3 is built from 16 residues. Per the germline V gene, CDR1 is SEHNR and CDR2 is FQNEAQ (reference sequence). Trimming pared 1 base from V and 2 bases from J, leaving 13 bases between. CDR3 DNA: TGTGCCAGCAGCTTAGGGTTTGGGGAAACCACAGATACGCAGTATTTT. It is translated as CASSLGFGETTDTQYF.

With respect to this clonotype: A read error may explain this, as a much larger clone is one base away. This chain uses TRBV27 with TRBJ1-5; D unresolved. The germline CDR1 and CDR2 sequences are MNHEY and SMNVEV (reference sequence). This CDR3 has 15 residues. Trimming removed 0 bases from V and 4 bases from J, with 10 bases in between. The CDR3 DNA reads as TGTGCCAGCAGTTTATCGAGTGGCGTAAATCAGCCCCAGCATTTT. This codes for CASSLSSGVNQPQHF.

The chain has TRBV27 and TRBJ1-5; D call uncertain. Germline lookup yields CDR1 MNHEY and CDR2 SMNVEV (reference sequence). CDR3 length: 14 amino acids. V lost 2 bases and J lost 4, with 9 bases in between. DNA for the CDR3: TGTGCCAGCAGTTTAAGTATGGCGAATCAGCCCCAGCATTTT. As protein: CASSLSMANQPQHF.

Details on this clonotype: This may arise from a read error, as a much more abundant clone is one base away. The chain links TRBV5-6 to TRBJ1-1, with D possibly TRBD1 on 5 matching bases. Trimming cost V 2 bases and J 5 bases, with 16 bases left between them. The V gene's germline CDR1 is SGHDT and CDR2 YYEEEE. The CDR3 sequence is 15 residues long. CDR3 DNA: TGTGCCAGCAGCTTATCTTGGGGGGAGGGGACTGAAGCTTTCTTT. It is translated as CASSLSWGEGTEAFF.

This clonotype was found many times. The chain links TRBV9 to TRBJ1-1; 7 positions agree with TRBD1. Germline assignment: CDR1 SGDLS and CDR2 YYNGEE. J gave up 8 bases and V 3 bases, and 10 bases lay outside the gene matches. The CDR3 is made up of 14 amino acids. The CDR3 protein is CASSGNREQGEAFF. CDR3 nucleotide sequence: TGTGCCAGCAGCGGAAACAGAGAACAGGGGGAAGCTTTCTTT.

This clonotype was found many times. The chain carries TRBV7-9 and TRBJ1-1; D is unresolved. The germline V gene encodes CDR1 SEHNR and CDR2 FQNEAQ (reference sequence). The CDR3 has 11 amino acids. V dropped 2 bases and J dropped 7 bases, with 5 bases sitting between them. CDR3 protein: CASSLTHEAFF. CDR3 DNA: TGTGCCAGCAGCTTAACCCATGAAGCTTTCTTT.

The chain uses TRBV20-1 and TRBJ2-1; 10 bases agree with TRBD2. V trimming: 2 bases; J trimming: 5 bases; junction bases outside the gene matches: 0. CDR3 length: 13 residues. Germline lookup yields CDR1 DFQATT and CDR2 SNEGSKA (reference sequence). The chain's CDR3 is CSARLAGDNEQFF. The CDR3 DNA sequence: TGCAGTGCTAGACTAGCGGGGGACAATGAGCAGTTCTTC.

The V call is TRBV11-2, the J call TRBJ2-5, with D unresolved. CDR3 length: 15 amino acids. Germline CDR1 and CDR2: SGHAT and FQNNGV. V shed 1 base and J shed 5 bases, with 14 bases lying between them. CDR3: CASSLGYPLRETQYF. DNA for the CDR3: TGTGCCAGCAGCTTAGGATATCCTCTTCGGGAGACCCAGTACTTC.

There are a few counts of this clonotype. The gene calls are TRBV9 and TRBJ2-7, with 8 nucleotides matching TRBD2. The ends lost 4 bases at V and 1 base at J; junction bases unmatched: 10. The CDR3 loop spans 16 amino acids. Germline values: CDR1 SGDLS, CDR2 YYNGEE. The CDR3 region has the DNA TGTGCCAGCAGCCCACGGGGGGGCGGGACATCCTACGAGCAGTACTTC. This sequence encodes CASSPRGGGTSYEQYF.

This clonotype was observed many times. The chain combines TRBV6-2 or TRBV6-3 with TRBJ1-2; D unresolved. Germline CDR1 reads MNHEY; CDR2 reads SVGEGT. V was trimmed by 2 bases and J by 4 bases, leaving 11 bases between them. The CDR3 extends over 14 amino acids. CDR3 sequence reads: CASSYRSQLYGYTF. DNA of the CDR3: TGTGCCAGCAGTTACCGGTCACAGCTCTATGGCTACACCTTC.

This clonotype came up once. A read error is possible here, since a much larger clone lies one base away. This chain links TRBV27 with TRBJ2-7, with 8 bases fitting TRBD1. Germline V gene lookup returns CDR1 MNHEY and CDR2 SMNVEV (reference sequence). The CDR3 has 14 amino acids. Here the CDR3 reads CASRSPGGWYERYF. For the CDR3, the DNA is TGTGCCAGCAGGTCTCCAGGGGGCTGGTACGAGCGGTACTTC.

This clonotype was recorded many times. This chain uses TRBV25-1 with TRBJ2-1; 9 bases are shared with TRBD1. V shed 1 base and J 4 bases; nucleotides not matched to a gene: 5. Germline lookup yields CDR1 MGHDK and CDR2 SYGVNS. The CDR3 totals 16 residues. CDR3 sequence reads: CASSESQGALYNEQFF. The CDR3 DNA is TGTGCCAGCAGTGAATCACAGGGGGCTTTATACAATGAGCAGTTCTTC. The whole variable domain, remainder taken from reference TRBV25-1 and TRBJ2-1, is EADIYQTPRYLVIGTGKKITLECSQTMGHDKMYWYQQDPGMELHLIHYSYGVNSTEKGDLSSESTVSRIRTEHFPLTLESARPSHTSQYLCASSESQGALYNEQFFGPGTRLTVL.

This clonotype was observed a handful of times. Since the CDR3 does not end with the conserved phenylalanine or tryptophan, this likely comes from a read error. This rearrangement joins TRBV4-1 to TRBJ1-1; D not certain. Germline assignment: CDR1 MGHRA and CDR2 YSYEKL. The germline V and J ends were trimmed by 1 base and 7 bases, with 13 bases remaining between them. The CDR3 extends over 14 amino acids. The DNA for the CDR3 is TGCGCCAGCAGCCAAGTTGGTGAGTCGGGTGAAGCTTTCTAT. It encodes CASSQVGESGEAFY.

This clonotype was detected only a few times. At one end the junction does not follow the germline gene, possibly because of a read error. The chain couples TRBV20-1 to TRBJ2-6; the D is unclear. Germline V gene sequence: CDR1 DFQATT, CDR2 SNEGSKA (reference sequence). There are 17 residues in the CDR3. CDR3 nucleotides: TGCGGTGCTAGAGTAAGGCAAAGAGATACTGGGGCCAACGTCCTGACTTTC. It is translated as CGARVRQRDTGANVLTF.

This clonotype was counted ten times or more. The chain links TRBV20-1 to TRBJ2-1; 7 bases align to TRBD1. From germline, CDR1 is DFQATT and CDR2 SNEGSKA (reference sequence). J gave up 7 bases and V 6 bases, and 15 bases lay outside the gene matches. This CDR3 has 15 residues. CDR3 region: CSAPHRDSVWNEQFF. The CDR3, as DNA: TGCAGTGCCCCTCACCGGGACAGTGTATGGAATGAGCAGTTCTTC.